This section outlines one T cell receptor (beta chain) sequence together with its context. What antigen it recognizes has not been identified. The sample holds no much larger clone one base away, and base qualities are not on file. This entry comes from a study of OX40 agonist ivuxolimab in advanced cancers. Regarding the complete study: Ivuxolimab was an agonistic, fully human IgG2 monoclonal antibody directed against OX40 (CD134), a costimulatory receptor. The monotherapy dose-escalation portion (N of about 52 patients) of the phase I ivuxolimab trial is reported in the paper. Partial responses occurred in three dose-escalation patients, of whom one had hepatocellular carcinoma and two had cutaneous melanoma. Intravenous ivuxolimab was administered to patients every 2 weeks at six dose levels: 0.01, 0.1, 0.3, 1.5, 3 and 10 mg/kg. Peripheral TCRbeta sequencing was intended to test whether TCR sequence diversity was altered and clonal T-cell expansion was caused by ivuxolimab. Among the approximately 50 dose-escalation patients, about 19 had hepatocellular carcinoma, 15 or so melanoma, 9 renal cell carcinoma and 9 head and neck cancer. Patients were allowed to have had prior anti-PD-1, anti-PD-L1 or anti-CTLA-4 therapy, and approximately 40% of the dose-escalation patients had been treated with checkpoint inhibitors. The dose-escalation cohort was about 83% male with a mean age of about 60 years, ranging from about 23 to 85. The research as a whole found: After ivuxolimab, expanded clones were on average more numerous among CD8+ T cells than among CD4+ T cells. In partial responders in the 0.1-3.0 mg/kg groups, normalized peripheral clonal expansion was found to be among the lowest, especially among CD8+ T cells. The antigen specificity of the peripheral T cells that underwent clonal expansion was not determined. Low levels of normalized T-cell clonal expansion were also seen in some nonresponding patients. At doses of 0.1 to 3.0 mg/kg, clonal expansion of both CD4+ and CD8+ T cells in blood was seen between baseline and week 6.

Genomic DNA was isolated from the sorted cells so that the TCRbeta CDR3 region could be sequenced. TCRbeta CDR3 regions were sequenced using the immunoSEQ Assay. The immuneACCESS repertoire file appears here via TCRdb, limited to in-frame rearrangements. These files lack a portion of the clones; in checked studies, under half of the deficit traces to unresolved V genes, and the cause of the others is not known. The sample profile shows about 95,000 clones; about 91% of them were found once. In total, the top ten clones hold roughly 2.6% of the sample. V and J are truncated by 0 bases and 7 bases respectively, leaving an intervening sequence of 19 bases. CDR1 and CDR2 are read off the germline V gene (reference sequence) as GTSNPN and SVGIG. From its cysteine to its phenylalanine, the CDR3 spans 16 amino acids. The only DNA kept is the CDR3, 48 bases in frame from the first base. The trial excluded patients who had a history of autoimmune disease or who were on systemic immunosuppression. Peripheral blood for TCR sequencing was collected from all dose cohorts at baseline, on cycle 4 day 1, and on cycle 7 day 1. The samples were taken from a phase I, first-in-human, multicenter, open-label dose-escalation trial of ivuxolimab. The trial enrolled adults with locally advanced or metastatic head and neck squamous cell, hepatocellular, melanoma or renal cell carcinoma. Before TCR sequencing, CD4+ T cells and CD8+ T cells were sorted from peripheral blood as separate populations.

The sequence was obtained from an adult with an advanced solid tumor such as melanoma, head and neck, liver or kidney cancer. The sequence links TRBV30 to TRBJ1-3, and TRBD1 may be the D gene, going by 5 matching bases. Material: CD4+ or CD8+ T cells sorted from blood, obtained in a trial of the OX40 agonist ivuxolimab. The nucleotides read TGTGCCTGGAGTGTATCCCTCGCAGGGAACCTGAACACCATATATTTT. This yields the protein CAWSVSLAGNLNTIYF.